This TCR beta chain comes out of a study of blood T cell repertoires in COVID-19. Study at large: In each case, the material was cDNA or gDNA derived from T cells, B-cell-depleted T cells, or PBMCs.

In the authors' methods: Amplification of reference gene primers was used by the study to estimate nucleated cell counts. Produced via immunoSEQ multiplex PCR; TCRdb's table is partial and in-frame only. V, J and clone size are taken as reported in that table, and D and trimming were inferred from the DNA itself. The data hold 200,000 to 300,000 clones, with roughly 88% observed a single time. The source is a middle-aged man who had recovered from COVID-19. The sample comprised peripheral blood.

The CDR3 bases are TGTGCCAGCAGCTTACTCCAGGGGGCCGAGCAGTACTTC. This gives the protein CASSLLQGAEQYF. The J gene is TRBJ2-7, the V gene TRBV7-9; 8 bases match TRBD1. The junction had 3 bases not matched to a gene; V was cut back by 2 bases and J by 6 bases. CDR1 and CDR2 (germline): SEHNR, FQNEAQ (reference sequence). CDR3 length: 13 amino acids.